What follows describes a single T cell receptor (beta chain). What it binds is unknown. Findings and caveats of the study: Greatest tumor Treg TCR overlap was with tumor naive CD4+ cells.

Via MiXCR, TCRdb re-called the 5' RACE reads, giving one row per CDR3 protein. This sample has about 57,000 distinct CDR3 sequences, with around 26% found just once. The CDR3 runs to 18 residues. V was clipped by 2 bases and J by 0 bases; unmatched bases: 13. From germline, CDR1 is SGHAT and CDR2 FQNNGV. Sequenced sample: tumor-infiltrating memory CD4+ T cells sorted from the breast tumor. Described subset: memory CD4+ T cells, CD4+CD45RO+CD25-. The clonotype originates from a female donor with breast cancer. The chain recombines TRBV11-2 with TRBJ2-7; 7 bases match TRBD1. In DNA form, the CDR3 reads TGTGCCAGCAGCTTACGGGGACAGACCACTTCAAGCTCCTACGAGCAGTACTTC. It codes for CASSLRGQTTSSSYEQYF.